This T cell receptor beta chain was obtained from a study of regulatory T cells in long-lasting Graves disease. The TCR beta library used iRepertoire HTBI primers with Arm-PCR amplification of CDR3. Each CDR3 protein gets one entry after TCRdb re-called the multiplex PCR reads with MiXCR. The sample yields about 340,000 distinct CDR3 sequences, about 20% seen once. The time point: persistent/refractory GD, antithyroid drugs over 5 years with positive TRAb. The TCR library was made from RNA that had been extracted from PBMCs in TRIzol. Study conclusions and caveats: The study found TRBV28, TRBJ1-2 and TRBJ2-5 favored in persistent disease. Persistent Graves' disease cases displayed lower TCR diversity than newly diagnosed ones.

CDR1 and CDR2 from the germline V gene are DFQATT and SNEGSKA (reference sequence). This CDR3 has 13 amino acids. V shed 2 bases, J shed 6 bases, and the junction held 6 bases outside the gene matches. This clonotype was seen at least ten times. Its antigen is still unknown. The rearrangement links TRBV20-1 to TRBJ2-7, with 8 bases matching TRBD1. The sequence was obtained from a female donor with Graves disease. Sequencing used peripheral blood mononuclear cells (PBMCs), obtained when the disease was refractory, from a patient treated with antithyroid drugs. The CDR3 nucleotides are TGCAGTGCTAGAACAGGGGGTACGTCCGAGCAGTACTTC. Translation: CSARTGGTSEQYF.